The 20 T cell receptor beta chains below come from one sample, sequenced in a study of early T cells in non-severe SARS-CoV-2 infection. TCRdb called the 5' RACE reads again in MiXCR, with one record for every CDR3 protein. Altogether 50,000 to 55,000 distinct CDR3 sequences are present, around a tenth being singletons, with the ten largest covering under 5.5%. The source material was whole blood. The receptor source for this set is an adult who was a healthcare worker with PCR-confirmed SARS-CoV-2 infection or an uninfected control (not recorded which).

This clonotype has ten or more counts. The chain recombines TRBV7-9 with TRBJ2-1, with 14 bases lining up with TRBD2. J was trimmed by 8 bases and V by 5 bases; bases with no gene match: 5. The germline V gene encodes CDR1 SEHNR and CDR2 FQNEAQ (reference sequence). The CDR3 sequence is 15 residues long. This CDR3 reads CASSTRLAGGDEQFF. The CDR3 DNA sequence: TGTGCCAGCAGCACCCGACTAGCGGGAGGGGATGAGCAGTTCTTC.

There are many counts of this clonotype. The CDR3 DNA sequence: TGCATCGCCCCGGGACAGGGGAGTGAAAAACTGTTTTTT. This translates into CIAPGQGSEKLFF. This chain joins TRBV20-1 and TRBJ1-4; TRBD1 matches at 10 bases. The V gene's germline CDR1 is DFQATT and CDR2 SNEGSKA (reference sequence). The CDR3 totals 13 residues.

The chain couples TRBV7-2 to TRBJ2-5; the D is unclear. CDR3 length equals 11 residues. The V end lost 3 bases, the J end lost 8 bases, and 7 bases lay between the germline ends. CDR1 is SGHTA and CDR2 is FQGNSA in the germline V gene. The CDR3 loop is CASSFQATQYF. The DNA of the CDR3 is TGTGCCAGCAGCTTCCAAGCAACCCAGTACTTC.

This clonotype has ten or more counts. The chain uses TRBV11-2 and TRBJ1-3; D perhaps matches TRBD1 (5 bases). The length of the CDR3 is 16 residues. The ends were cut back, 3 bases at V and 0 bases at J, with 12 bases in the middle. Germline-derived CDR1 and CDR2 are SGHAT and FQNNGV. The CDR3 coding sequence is TGTGCCAGCAGCTTGCAGGGCCACTACTCTGGAAACACCATATATTTT. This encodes CASSLQGHYSGNTIYF.

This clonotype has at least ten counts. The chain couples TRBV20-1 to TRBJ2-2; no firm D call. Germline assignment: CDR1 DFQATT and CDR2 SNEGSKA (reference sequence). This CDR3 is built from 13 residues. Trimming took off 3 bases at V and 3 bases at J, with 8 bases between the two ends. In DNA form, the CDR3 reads TGCAGTGCTAGGCGTGAGGACACCGGGGAGCTGTTTTTT. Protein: CSARREDTGELFF.

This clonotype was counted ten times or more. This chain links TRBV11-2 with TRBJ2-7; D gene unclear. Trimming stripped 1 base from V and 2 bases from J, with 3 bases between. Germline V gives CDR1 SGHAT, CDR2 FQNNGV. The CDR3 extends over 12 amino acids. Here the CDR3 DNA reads TGTGCCAGCAGCTTAGGTGCCTACGAGCAGTACTTC. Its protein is CASSLGAYEQYF.

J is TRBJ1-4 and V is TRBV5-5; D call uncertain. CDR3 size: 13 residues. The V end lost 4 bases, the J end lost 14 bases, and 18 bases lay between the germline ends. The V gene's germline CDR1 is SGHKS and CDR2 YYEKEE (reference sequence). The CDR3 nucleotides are TGTGCCAGCAGCCGTAACATCCAGGAATGGCTGTTTTTT. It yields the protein CASSRNIQEWLFF.

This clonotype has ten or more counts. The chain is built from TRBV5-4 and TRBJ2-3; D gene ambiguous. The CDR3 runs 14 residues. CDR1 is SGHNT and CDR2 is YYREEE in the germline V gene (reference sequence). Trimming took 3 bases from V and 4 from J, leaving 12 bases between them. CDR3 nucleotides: TGTGCCAGCAGCTCGCCTTCCCTTGCAGATACGCAGTATTTT. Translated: CASSSPSLADTQYF.

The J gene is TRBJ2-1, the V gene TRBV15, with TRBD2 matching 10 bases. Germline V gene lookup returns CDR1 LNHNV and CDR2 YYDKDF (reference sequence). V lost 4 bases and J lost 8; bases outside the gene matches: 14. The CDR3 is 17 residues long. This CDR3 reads CATSNYRTSGAADEQFF. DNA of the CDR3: TGTGCCACCAGCAACTATCGTACTAGCGGGGCTGCGGATGAGCAGTTCTTC.

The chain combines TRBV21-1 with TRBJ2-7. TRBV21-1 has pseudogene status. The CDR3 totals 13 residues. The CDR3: CASSKVISYEQYF. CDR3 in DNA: TGTGCCAGCAGCAAAGTTATTTCCTACGAGCAGTACTTC.

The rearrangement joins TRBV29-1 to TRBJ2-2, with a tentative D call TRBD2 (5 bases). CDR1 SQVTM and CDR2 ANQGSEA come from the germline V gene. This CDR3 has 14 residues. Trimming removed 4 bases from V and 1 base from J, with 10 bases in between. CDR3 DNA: TGCAGCGTTGTAGCCCGGGGGAACACCGGGGAGCTGTTTTTT. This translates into CSVVARGNTGELFF.

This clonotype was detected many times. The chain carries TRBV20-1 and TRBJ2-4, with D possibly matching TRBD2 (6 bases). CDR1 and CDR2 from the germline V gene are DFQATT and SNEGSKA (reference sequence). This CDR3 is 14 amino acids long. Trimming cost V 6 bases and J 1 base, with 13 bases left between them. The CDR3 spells CSAGPSGAKNIQYF. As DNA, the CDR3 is TGCAGTGCCGGCCCCAGCGGGGCCAAAAACATTCAGTACTTC.

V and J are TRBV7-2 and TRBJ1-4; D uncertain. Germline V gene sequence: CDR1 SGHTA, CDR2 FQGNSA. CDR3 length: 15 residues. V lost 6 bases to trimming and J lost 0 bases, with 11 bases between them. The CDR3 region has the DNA TGTGCCAGCAGTTCTTCATATGCAACTAATGAAAAACTGTTTTTT. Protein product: CASSSSYATNEKLFF.

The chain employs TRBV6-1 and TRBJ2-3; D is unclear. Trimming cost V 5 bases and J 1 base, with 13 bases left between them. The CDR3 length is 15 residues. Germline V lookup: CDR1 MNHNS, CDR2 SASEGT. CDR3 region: CASSTQQARTDTQYF. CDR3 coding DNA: TGTGCCAGCAGTACTCAGCAGGCCCGCACAGATACGCAGTATTTT.

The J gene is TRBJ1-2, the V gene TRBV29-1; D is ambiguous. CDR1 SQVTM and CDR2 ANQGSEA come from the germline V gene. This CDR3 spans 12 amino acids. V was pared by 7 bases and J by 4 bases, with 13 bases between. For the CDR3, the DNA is TGCAGCGCTGGGTCCCTCTCCTATGGCTACACCTTC. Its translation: CSAGSLSYGYTF.

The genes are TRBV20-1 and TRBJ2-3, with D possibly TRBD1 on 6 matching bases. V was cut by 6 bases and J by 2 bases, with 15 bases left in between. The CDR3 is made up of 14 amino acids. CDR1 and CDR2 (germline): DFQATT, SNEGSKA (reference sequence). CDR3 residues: CSAPQGLFTDTQYF. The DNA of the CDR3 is TGCAGTGCCCCCCAGGGGCTGTTCACAGATACGCAGTATTTT.

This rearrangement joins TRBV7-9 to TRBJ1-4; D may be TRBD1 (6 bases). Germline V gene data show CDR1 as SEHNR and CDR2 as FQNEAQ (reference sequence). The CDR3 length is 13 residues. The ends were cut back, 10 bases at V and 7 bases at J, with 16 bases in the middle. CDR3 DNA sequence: TGTGCCATCGACTCGGGGGGCCCTGAAAAACTGTTTTTT. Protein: CAIDSGGPEKLFF.

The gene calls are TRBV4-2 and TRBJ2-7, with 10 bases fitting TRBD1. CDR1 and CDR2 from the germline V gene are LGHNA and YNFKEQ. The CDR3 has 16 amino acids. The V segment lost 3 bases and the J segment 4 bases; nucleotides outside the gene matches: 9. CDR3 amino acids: CASSHLGQGGRYEQYF. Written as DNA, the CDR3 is TGTGCCAGCAGCCATCTCGGACAGGGGGGGCGGTACGAGCAGTACTTC.

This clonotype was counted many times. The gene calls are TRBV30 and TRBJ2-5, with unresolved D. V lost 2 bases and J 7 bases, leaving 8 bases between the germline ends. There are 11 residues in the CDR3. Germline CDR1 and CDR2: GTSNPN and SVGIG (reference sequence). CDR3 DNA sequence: TGTGCCTGGAGTCGGTGGGGGACCCAGTACTTC. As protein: CAWSRWGTQYF. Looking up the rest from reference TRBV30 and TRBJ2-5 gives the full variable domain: SQTIHQWPATLVQPVGSPLSLECTVEGTSNPNLYWYRQAAGRGLQLLFYSVGIGQISSEVPQNLSASRPQDRQFILSSKKLLLSDSGFYLCAWSRWGTQYFGPGTRLLVL.

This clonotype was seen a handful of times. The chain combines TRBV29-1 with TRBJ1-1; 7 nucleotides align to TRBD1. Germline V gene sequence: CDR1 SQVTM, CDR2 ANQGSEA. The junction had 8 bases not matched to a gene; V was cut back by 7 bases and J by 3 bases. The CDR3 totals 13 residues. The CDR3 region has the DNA TGCAGCGCCAACAGGGGCAGGGACACTGAAGCTTTCTTT. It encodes CSANRGRDTEAFF.